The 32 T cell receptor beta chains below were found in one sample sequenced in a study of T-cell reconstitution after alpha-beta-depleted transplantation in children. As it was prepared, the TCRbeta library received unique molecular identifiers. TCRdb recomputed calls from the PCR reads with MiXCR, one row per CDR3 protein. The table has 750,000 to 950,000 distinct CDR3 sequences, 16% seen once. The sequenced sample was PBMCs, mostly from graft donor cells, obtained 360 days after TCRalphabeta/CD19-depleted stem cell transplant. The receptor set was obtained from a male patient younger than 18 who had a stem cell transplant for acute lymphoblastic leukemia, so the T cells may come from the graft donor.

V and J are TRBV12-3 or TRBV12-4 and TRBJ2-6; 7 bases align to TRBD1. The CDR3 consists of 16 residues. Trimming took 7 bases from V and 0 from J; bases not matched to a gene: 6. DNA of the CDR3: TGTGCCAGCACGGGACAGCTTGTCTCTGGGGCCAACGTCCTGACTTTC. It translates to CASTGQLVSGANVLTF.

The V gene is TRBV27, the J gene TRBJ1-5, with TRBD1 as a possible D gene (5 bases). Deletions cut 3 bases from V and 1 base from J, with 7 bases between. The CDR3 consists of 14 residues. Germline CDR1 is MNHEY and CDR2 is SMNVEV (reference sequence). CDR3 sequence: CASSFGASNQPQHF. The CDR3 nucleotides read TGTGCCAGCAGTTTTGGGGCCAGCAATCAGCCCCAGCATTTT.

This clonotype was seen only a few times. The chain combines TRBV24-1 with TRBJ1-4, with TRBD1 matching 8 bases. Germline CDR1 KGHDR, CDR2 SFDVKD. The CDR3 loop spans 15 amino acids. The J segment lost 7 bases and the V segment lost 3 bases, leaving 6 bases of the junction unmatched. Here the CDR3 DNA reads TGTGCCACCAGTGATCCCAGGGGGCGTCGTGAAAAACTGTTTTTT. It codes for CATSDPRGRREKLFF.

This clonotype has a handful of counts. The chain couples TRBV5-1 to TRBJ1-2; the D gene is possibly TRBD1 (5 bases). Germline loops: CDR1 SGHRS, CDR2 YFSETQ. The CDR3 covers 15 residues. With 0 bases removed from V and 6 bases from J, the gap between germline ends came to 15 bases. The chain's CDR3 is CASSLVGAGSNGYTF. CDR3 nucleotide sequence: TGCGCCAGCAGCTTGGTAGGGGCTGGCAGTAATGGCTACACCTTC.

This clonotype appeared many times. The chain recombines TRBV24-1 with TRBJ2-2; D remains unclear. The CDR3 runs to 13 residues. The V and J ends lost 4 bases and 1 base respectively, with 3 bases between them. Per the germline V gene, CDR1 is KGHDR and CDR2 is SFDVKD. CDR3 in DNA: TGTGCCACCAGTGAGTGGAACACCGGGGAGCTGTTTTTT. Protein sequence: CATSEWNTGELFF.

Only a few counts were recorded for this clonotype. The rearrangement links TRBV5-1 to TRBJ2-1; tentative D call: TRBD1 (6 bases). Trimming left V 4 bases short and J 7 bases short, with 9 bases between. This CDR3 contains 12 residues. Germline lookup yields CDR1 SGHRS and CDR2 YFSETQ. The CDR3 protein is CASSKQGNEQFF. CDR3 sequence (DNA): TGCGCCAGCAGCAAACAGGGTAATGAGCAGTTCTTC.

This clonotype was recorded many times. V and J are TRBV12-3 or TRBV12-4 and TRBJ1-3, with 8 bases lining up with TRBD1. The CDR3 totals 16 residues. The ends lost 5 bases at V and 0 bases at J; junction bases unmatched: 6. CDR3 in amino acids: CASSGGQASSGNTIYF. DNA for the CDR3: TGTGCCAGCAGTGGGGGACAGGCCTCCTCTGGAAACACCATATATTTT.

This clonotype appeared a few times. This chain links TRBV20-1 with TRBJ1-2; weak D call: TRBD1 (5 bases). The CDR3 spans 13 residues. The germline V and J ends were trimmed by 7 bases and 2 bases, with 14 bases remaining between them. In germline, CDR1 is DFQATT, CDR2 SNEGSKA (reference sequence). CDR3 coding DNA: TGCAGTGTCGATTCTCGGGGGAACTATGGCTACACCTTC. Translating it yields CSVDSRGNYGYTF.

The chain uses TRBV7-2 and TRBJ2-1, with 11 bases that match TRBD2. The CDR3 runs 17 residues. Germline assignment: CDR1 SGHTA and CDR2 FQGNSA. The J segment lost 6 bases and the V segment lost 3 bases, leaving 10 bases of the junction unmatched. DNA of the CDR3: TGTGCCAGCAGCTTGGGTTTAGCGGGAGGGCTCCTCAATGAGCAGTTCTTC. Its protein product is CASSLGLAGGLLNEQFF.

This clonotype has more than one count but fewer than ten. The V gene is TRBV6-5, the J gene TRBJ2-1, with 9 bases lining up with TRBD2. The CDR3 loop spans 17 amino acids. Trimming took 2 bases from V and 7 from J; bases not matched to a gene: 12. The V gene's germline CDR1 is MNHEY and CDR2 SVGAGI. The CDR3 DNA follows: TGTGCCAGCAGTTACCGACTTAGCGGGAGAGGGGATAATGAGCAGTTCTTC. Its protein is CASSYRLSGRGDNEQFF.

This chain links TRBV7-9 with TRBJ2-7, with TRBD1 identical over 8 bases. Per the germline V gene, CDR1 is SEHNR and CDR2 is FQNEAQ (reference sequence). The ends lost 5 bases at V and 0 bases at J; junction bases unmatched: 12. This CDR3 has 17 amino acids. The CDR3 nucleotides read TGTGCCAGCAGCCTCGACCGGACAGGGCGAAGCTCCTACGAGCAGTACTTC. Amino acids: CASSLDRTGRSSYEQYF.

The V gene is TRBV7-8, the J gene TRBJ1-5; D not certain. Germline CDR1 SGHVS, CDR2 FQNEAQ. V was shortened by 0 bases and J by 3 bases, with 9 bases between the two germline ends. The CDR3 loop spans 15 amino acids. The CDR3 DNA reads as TGTGCCAGCAGCTTAGCAAGGCAGATCAATCAGCCCCAGCATTTT. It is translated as CASSLARQINQPQHF.

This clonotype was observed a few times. CDR3 in DNA: TGTGCCAGCAGTTTGGCGGCAGGGAAAACTGGCTACACCTTC. It translates to CASSLAAGKTGYTF. The chain joins TRBV12-3 or TRBV12-4 to TRBJ1-2; TRBD1 might be the D (5 bases). The CDR3 is 14 amino acids. Trimming removed 3 bases from V and 7 bases from J, with 15 bases in between.

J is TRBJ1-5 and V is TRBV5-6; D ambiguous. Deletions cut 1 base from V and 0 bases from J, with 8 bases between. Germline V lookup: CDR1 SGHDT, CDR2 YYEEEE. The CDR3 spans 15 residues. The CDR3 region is CASSLTEYSNQPQHF. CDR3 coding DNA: TGTGCCAGCAGCTTGACAGAATATAGCAATCAGCCCCAGCATTTT.

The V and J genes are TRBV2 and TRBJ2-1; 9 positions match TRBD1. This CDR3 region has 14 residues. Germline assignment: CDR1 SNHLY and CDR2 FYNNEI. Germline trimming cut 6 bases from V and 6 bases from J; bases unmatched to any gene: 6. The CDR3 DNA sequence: TGTGCCAGCAGGGGACAGGGTCCTTTCAATGAGCAGTTCTTC. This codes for CASRGQGPFNEQFF.

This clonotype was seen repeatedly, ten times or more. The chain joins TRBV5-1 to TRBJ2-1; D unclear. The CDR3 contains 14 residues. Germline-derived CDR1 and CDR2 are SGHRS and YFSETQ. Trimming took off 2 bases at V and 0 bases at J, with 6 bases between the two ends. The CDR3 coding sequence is TGCGCCAGCAGCTTTCATCTCTCCTACAATGAGCAGTTCTTC. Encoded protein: CASSFHLSYNEQFF. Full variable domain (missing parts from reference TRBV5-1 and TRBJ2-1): KAGVTQTPRYLIKTRGQQVTLSCSPISGHRSVSWYQQTPGQGLQFLFEYFSETQRNKGNFPGRFSGRQFSNSRSEMNVSTLELGDSALYLCASSFHLSYNEQFFGPGTRLTVL.

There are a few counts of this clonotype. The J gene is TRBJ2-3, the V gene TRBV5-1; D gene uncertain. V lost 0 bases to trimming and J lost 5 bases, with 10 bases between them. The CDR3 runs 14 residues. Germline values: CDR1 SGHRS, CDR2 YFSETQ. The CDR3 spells CASSLGSHVDTQYF. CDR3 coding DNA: TGCGCCAGCAGCTTGGGATCTCATGTAGATACGCAGTATTTT. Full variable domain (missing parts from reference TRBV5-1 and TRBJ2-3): KAGVTQTPRYLIKTRGQQVTLSCSPISGHRSVSWYQQTPGQGLQFLFEYFSETQRNKGNFPGRFSGRQFSNSRSEMNVSTLELGDSALYLCASSLGSHVDTQYFGPGTRLTVL.

The CDR3, as DNA: TGTGCCAGCAGCAGCAGGGGGCAGGGAACCGGGGAGCTGTTTTTT. It encodes CASSSRGQGTGELFF. This sequence joins TRBV7-2 and TRBJ2-2, with 8 bases identical to TRBD1. This CDR3 is 15 amino acids long. V was clipped by 5 bases and J by 5 bases; unmatched bases: 7. Germline V CDR1 and CDR2: SGHTA, FQGNSA.

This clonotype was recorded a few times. DNA for the CDR3: TGTGCCAGCAGCCAAGTTTCCCCGCGAAGTACGCAGTATTTT. It yields the protein CASSQVSPRSTQYF. The V gene is TRBV3-1, the J gene TRBJ2-3; D call uncertain. The CDR3 contains 14 residues. The V gene lost 1 base and the J gene lost 8 bases, with 13 bases spanning the gap. Germline V gene data show CDR1 as LGHDT and CDR2 as YNNKEL (reference sequence).

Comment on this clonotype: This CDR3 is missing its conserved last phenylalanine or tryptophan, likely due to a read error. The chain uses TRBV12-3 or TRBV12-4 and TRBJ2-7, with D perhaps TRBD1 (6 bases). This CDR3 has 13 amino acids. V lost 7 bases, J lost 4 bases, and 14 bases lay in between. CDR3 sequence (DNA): TGTGCCAGCACCGTTCAGACAGGTTACGAGCAGTACCTC. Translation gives CASTVQTGYEQYL.

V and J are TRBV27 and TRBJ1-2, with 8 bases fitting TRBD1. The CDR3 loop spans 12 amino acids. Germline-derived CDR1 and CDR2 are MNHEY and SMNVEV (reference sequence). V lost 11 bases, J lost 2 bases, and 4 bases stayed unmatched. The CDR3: CASGTGNYGYTF. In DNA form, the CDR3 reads TGTGCCTCAGGGACAGGCAACTATGGCTACACCTTC.

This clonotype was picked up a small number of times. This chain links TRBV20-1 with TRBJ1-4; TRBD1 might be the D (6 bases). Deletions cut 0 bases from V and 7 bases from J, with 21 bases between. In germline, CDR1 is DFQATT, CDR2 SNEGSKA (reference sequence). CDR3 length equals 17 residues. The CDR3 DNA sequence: TGCAGTGCTAGAGACCTACAGGGACCTGGGCTAGTTGAAAAACTGTTTTTT. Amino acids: CSARDLQGPGLVEKLFF.

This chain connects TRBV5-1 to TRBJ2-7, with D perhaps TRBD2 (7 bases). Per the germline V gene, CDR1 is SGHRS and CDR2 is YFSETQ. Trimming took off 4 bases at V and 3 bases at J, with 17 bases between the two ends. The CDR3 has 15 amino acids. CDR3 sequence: CASSPRGGSGYEQYF. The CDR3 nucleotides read TGCGCCAGCAGCCCGAGGGGGGGTTCAGGCTACGAGCAGTACTTC.

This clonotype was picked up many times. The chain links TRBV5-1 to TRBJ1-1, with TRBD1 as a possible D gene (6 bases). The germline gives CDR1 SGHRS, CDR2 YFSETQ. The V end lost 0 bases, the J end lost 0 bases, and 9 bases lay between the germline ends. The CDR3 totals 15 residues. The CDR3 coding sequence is TGCGCCAGCAGCTTGGGAAGGGGGATGAACACTGAAGCTTTCTTT. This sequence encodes CASSLGRGMNTEAFF.

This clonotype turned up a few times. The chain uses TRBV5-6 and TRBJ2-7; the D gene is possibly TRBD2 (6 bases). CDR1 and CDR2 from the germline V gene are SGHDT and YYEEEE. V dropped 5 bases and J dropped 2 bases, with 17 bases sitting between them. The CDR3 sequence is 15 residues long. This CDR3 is CASSRTLLAAYEQYF. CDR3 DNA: TGTGCCAGCAGTCGAACCCTACTAGCCGCCTACGAGCAGTACTTC.

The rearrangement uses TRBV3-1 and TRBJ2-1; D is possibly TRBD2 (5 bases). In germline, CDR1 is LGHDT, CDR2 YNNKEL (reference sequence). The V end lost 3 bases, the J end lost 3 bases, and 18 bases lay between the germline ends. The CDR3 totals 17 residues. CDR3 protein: CASSHAGLSIFYNEQFF. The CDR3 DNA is TGTGCCAGCAGCCACGCCGGACTCTCAATTTTCTACAATGAGCAGTTCTTC.

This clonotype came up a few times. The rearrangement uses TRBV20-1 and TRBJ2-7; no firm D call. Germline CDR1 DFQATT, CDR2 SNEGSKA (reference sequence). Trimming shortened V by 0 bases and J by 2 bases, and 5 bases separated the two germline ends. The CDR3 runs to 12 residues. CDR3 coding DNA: TGCAGTGCTAGAGATCGGACCTACGAGCAGTACTTC. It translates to CSARDRTYEQYF.

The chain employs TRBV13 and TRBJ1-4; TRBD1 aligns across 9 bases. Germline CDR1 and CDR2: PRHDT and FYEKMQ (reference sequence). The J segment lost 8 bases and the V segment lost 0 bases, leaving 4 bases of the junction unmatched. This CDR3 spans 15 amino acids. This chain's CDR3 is CASSLGDRGPEKLFF. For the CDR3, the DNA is TGTGCCAGCAGCTTAGGGGACAGGGGCCCAGAAAAACTGTTTTTT.

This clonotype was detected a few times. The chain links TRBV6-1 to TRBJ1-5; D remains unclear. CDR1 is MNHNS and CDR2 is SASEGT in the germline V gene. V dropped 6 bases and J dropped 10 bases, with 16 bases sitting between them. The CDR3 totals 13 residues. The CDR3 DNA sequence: TGTGCCAGCAGGTCCGGCGCCAGCCAACCCCAGCATTTT. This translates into CASRSGASQPQHF.

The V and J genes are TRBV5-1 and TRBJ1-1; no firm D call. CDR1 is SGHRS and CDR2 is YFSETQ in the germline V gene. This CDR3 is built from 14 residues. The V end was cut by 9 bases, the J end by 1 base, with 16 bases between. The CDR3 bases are TGCGCCACCCAGTTTGGAGCGGGGAACACTGAAGCTTTCTTT. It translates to CATQFGAGNTEAFF.

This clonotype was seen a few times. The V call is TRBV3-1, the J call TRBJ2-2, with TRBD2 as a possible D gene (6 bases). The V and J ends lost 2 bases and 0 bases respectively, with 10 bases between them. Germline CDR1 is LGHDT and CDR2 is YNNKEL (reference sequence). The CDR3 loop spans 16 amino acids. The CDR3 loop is CASSQQLAPNTGELFF. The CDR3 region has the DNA TGTGCCAGCAGCCAACAACTAGCTCCGAACACCGGGGAGCTGTTTTTT.

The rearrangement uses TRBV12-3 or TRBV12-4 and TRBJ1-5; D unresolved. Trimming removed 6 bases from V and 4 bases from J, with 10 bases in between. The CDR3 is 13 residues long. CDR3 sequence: CASRRPPNQPQHF. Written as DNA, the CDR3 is TGTGCCAGCAGGCGACCCCCGAATCAGCCCCAGCATTTT.